This T cell receptor beta chain was sequenced in a study of blood T cell repertoires in COVID-19. Study details: Material from acute and convalescent COVID-19 was sourced from the United States, Italy and Spain. PBMCs, B-cell-depleted T cells, or T cells provided the cDNA or gDNA that made up the material.

In the original workflow: Estimation of nucleated cell counts was performed using reference gene primer amplification. Generated by immunoSEQ multiplex PCR, the TCRdb table keeps only in-frame clones and is missing some. D and trimming were read from the DNA, whereas the V and J calls and clone size are those reported in that table. Found here are approximately 670,000 clones, 75% to 90% of them singletons; the top ten hold 0.2% to 0.3%. The CDR3 is 13 residues long. Trimming pared 4 bases from V and 6 bases from J, leaving 12 bases between. Looked up from germline, CDR1 is MGHDK and CDR2 is SYGVNS. The receptor's source is a young woman with acute or convalescent COVID-19. Sequencing was performed on peripheral blood. The chain recombines TRBV25-1 with TRBJ1-2; D gene unclear. The CDR3 here is CASSGVGFNGYTF. The CDR3 coding sequence is TGTGCCAGCAGTGGGGTGGGCTTCAATGGCTACACCTTC.